The following is a T cell receptor beta chain sequence with its context. The sample comes from a study of blood T cell repertoires in COVID-19. At the level of the study: Nucleic acid was either cDNA or gDNA, and it came from T cells, B-cell-depleted T cells, or PBMCs.

With 0 bases removed from V and 0 bases from J, the gap between germline ends came to 9 bases. The CDR3 consists of 16 residues. Germline CDR1 is SGHTA and CDR2 is FQGNSA. The method was immunoSEQ multiplex PCR; TCRdb's version includes in-frame clones alone and lacks a portion of them. The table lists approximately 250,000 clones, about nine tenths of them singletons. This chain connects TRBV7-2 to TRBJ1-5; D perhaps matches TRBD1 (5 bases). The TCR sequence derives from a woman aged 55-70 years who had recovered from COVID-19. The sequenced material came from peripheral blood. The CDR3 coding sequence is TGTGCCAGCAGCTTAGCCCTGGGACTTAGCAATCAGCCCCAGCATTTT. This gives the protein CASSLALGLSNQPQHF.